The clone carrying this TCR beta chain was observed a single time. No antigen is known for it. This sample is part of a study of cytomegalovirus exposure and HLA in healthy donors. Study-level information: HLA-typed donors were the source of 86 million or so unique TCRs held in an early data release. Regarding the study as a whole: Evidence from a later analysis indicated that most CMV-associated TCR beta chains looked HLA-restricted.

CDR1 and CDR2 (germline): MGHDK, SYGVNS. The CDR3 spans 16 residues. The V and J ends lost 0 bases and 1 base respectively, with 7 bases between them. With 60 Vbeta and 13 Jbeta primers, the PCR was carried out. The protocol was immunoSEQ multiplex PCR, while the TCRdb copy is restricted to in-frame clones and leaves out a portion. The sample shows about 140,000 clones, around 82% of them seen only once. The clonotype originates from a man aged 50 or older in good health and CMV-seronegative. The material sequenced was PBMCs. The chain carries TRBV25-1 and TRBJ2-6; D is ambiguous. The CDR3 DNA reads as TGTGCCAGCAGTGAATATTCAGGTTCTGGGGCCAACGTCCTGACTTTC. It specifies CASSEYSGSGANVLTF. Combining the CDR3 with reference TRBV25-1 and TRBJ2-6 gives the whole variable domain EADIYQTPRYLVIGTGKKITLECSQTMGHDKMYWYQQDPGMELHLIHYSYGVNSTEKGDLSSESTVSRIRTEHFPLTLESARPSHTSQYLCASSEYSGSGANVLTFGAGSRLTVL.